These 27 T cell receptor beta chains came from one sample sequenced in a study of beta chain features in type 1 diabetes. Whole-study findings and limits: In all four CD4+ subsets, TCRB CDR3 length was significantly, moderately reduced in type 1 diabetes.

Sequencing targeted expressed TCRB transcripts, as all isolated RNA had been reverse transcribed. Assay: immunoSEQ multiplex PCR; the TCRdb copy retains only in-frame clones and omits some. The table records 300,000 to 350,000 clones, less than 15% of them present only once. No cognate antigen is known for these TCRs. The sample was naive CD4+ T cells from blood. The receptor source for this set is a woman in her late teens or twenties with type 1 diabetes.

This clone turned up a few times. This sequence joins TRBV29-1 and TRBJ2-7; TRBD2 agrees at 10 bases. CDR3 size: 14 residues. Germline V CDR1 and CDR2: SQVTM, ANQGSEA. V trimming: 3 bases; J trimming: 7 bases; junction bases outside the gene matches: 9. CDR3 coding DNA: TGCAGCGTTGATCTAGCGGGAGAAGGGTGGGAGCAGTACTTC. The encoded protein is CSVDLAGEGWEQYF.

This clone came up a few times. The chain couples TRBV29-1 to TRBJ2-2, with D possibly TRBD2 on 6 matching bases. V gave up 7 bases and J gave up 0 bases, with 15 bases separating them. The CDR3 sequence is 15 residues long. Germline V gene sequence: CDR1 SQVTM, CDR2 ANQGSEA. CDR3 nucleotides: TGCAGCGGCAACTCTAGCGTAACGAACACCGGGGAGCTGTTTTTT. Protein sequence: CSGNSSVTNTGELFF.

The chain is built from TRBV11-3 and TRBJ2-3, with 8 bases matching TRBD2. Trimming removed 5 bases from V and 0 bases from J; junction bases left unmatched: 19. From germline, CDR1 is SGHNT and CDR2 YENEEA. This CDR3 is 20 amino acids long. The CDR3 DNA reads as TGTGCCAGCAGCCCTCCAGGAGGTAGCGGGGTGCAGTCTAGCACAGATACGCAGTATTTT. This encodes CASSPPGGSGVQSSTDTQYF.

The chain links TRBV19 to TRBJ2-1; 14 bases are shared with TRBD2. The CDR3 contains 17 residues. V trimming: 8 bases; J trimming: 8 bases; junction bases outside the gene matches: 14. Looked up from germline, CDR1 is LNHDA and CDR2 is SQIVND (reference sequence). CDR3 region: CASGRSGLAGVVDEQFF. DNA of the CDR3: TGTGCCAGTGGGCGATCGGGACTAGCGGGAGTAGTGGATGAGCAGTTCTTC.

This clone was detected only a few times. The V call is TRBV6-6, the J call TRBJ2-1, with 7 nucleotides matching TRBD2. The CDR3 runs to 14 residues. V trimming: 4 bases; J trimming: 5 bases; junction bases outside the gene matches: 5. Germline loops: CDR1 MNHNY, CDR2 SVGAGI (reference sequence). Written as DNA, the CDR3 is TGTGCCAGCAGTTCCGAGCGGGAAAACAATGAGCAGTTCTTC. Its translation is CASSSERENNEQFF.

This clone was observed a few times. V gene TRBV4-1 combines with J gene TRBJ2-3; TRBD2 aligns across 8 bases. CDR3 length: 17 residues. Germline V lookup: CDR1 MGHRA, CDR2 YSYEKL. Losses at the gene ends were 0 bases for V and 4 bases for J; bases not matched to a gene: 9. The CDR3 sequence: CASSQDAGRAGSDTQYF. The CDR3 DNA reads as TGCGCCAGCAGCCAAGACGCCGGGAGGGCCGGTTCAGATACGCAGTATTTT.

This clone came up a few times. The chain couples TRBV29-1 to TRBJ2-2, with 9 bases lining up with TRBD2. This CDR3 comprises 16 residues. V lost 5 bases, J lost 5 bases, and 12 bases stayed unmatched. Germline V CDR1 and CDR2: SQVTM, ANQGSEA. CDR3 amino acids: CSVRPWVAGETGELFF. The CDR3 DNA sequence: TGCAGCGTTAGGCCGTGGGTAGCGGGAGAGACCGGGGAGCTGTTTTTT.

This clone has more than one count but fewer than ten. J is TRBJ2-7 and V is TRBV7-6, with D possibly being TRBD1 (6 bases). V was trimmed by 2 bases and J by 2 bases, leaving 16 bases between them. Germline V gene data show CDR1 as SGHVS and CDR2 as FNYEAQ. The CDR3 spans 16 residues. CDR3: CASSLKRAGETYEQYF. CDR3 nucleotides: TGTGCCAGCAGCTTAAAACGGGCAGGGGAAACCTACGAGCAGTACTTC.

As DNA, the CDR3 is TGTGCCAGCAGCTTGGCCTCGAGAACCGGGGAGCTGTTTTTT. Protein: CASSLASRTGELFF. This chain connects TRBV5-4 to TRBJ2-2; D gene unclear. CDR1 is SGHNT, CDR2 YYREEE, per germline (reference sequence). Trimming stripped 0 bases from V and 5 bases from J, with 8 bases between. The CDR3 is 14 amino acids.

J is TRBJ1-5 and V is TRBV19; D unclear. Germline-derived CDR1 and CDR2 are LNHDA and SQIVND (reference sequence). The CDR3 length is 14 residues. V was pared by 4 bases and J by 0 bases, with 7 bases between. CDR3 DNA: TGTGCCAGTAGTAGAGGATCTAGCAATCAGCCCCAGCATTTT. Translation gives CASSRGSSNQPQHF.

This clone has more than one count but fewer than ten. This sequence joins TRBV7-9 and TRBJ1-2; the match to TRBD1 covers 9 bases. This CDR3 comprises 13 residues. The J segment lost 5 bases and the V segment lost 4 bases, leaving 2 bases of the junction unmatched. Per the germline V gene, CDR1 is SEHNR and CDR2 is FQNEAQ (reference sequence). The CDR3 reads CASSSTGGYGYTF. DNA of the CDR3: TGTGCCAGCAGCTCGACAGGGGGTTATGGCTACACCTTC.

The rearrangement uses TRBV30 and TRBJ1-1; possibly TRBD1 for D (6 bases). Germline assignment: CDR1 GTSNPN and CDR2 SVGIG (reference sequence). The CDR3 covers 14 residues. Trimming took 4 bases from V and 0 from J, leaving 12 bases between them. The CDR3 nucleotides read TGTGCCTGGACTCAGGGACAAATGAACACTGAAGCTTTCTTT. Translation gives CAWTQGQMNTEAFF. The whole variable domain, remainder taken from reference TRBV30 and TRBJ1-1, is SQTIHQWPATLVQPVGSPLSLECTVEGTSNPNLYWYRQAAGRGLQLLFYSVGIGQISSEVPQNLSASRPQDRQFILSSKKLLLSDSGFYLCAWTQGQMNTEAFFGQGTRLTVV.

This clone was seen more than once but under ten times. CDR3 nucleotides: TGTGCCAGTAGCCGAGGGATTGAAGCTTTCTTT. It yields the protein CASSRGIEAFF. The rearrangement joins TRBV19 to TRBJ1-1; D remains unclear. The V gene's germline CDR1 is LNHDA and CDR2 SQIVND (reference sequence). This CDR3 spans 11 amino acids. The V gene lost 6 bases and the J gene lost 7 bases, with 9 bases spanning the gap.

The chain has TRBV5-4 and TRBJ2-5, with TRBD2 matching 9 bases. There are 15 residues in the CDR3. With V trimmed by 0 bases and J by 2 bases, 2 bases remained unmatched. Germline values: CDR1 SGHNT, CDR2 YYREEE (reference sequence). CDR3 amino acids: CASSLGLAAQETQYF. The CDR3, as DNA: TGTGCCAGCAGCTTGGGACTAGCGGCGCAAGAGACCCAGTACTTC.

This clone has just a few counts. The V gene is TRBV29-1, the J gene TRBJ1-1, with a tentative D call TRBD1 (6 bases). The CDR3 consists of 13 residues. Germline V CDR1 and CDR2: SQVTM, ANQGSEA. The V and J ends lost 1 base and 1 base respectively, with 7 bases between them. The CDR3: CSVEGGQNTEAFF. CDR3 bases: TGCAGCGTTGAAGGGGGGCAGAACACTGAAGCTTTCTTT.

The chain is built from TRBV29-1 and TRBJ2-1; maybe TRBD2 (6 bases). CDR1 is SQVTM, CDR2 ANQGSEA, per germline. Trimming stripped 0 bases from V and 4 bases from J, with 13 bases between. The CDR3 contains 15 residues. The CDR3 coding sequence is TGCAGCGTTGAAGATTGGAGGGAGGTATACAATGAGCAGTTCTTC. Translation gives CSVEDWREVYNEQFF.

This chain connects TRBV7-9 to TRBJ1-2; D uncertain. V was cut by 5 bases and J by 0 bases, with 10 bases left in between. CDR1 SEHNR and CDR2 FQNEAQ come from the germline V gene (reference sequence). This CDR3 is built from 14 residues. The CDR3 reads CASSVGPTNYGYTF. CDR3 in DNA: TGTGCCAGCAGCGTGGGCCCGACTAACTATGGCTACACCTTC.

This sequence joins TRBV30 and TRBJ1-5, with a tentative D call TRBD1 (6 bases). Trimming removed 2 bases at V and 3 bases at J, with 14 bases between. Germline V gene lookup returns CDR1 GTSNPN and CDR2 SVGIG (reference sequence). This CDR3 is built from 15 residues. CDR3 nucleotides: TGTGCCTGGAGTCCCCCGGGGGGCCCCAATCAGCCCCAGCATTTT. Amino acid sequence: CAWSPPGGPNQPQHF.

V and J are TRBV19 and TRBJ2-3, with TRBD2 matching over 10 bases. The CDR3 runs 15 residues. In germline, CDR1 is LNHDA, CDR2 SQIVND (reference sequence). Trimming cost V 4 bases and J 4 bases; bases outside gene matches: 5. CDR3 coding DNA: TGTGCCAGTAGTACCTCTAGCGGGAGCGCAGATACGCAGTATTTT. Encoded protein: CASSTSSGSADTQYF.

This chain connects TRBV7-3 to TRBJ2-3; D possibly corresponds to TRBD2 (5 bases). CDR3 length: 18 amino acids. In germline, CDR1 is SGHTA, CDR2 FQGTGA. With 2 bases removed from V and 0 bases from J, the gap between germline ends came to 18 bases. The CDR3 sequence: CASSLVLGASGSTDTQYF. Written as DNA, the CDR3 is TGTGCCAGCAGCTTAGTGTTGGGAGCTTCTGGGAGCACAGATACGCAGTATTTT.

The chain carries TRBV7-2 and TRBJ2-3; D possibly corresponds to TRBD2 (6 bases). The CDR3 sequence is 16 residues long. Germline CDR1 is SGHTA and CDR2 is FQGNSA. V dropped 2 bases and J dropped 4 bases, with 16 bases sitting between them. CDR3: CASSLNPGSRPDTQYF. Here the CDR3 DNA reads TGTGCCAGCAGCTTAAACCCCGGGAGCCGCCCAGATACGCAGTATTTT. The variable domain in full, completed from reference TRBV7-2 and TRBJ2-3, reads GAGVSQSPSNKVTEKGKDVELRCDPISGHTALYWYRQSLGQGLEFLIYFQGNSAPDKSGLPSDRFSAERTGGSVSTLTIQRTQQEDSAVYLCASSLNPGSRPDTQYFGPGTRLTVL.

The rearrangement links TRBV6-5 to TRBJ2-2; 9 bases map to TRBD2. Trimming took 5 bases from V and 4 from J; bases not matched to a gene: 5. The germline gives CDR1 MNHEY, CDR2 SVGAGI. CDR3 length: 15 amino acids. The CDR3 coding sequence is TGTGCCAGCAGTCGACTAGCGGTTAGCACCGGGGAGCTGTTTTTT. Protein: CASSRLAVSTGELFF.

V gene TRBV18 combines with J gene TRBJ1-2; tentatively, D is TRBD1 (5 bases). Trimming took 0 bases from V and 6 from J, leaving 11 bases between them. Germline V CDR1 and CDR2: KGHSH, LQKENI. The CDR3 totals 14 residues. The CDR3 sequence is CASSPPRAADGYTF. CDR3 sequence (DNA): TGTGCCAGCTCACCACCCAGGGCGGCTGATGGCTACACCTTC.

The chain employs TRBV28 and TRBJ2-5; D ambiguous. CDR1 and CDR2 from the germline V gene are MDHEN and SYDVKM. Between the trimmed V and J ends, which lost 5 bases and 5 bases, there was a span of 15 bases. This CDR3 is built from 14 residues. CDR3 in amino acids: CASSPVATSETQYF. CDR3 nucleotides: TGTGCCAGCAGTCCCGTAGCTACCTCGGAGACCCAGTACTTC.

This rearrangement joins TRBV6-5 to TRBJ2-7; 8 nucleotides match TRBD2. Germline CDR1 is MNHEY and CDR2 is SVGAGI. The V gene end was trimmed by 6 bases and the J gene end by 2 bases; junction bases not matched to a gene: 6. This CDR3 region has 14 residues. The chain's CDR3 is CASSARLATYEQYF. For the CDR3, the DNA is TGTGCCAGCAGCGCCAGACTAGCGACCTACGAGCAGTACTTC.

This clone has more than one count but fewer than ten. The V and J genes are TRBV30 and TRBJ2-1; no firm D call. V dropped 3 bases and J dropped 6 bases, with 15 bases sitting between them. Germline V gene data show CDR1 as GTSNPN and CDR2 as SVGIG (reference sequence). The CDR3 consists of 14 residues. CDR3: CAWRGASRGNEQFF. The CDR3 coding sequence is TGTGCCTGGAGAGGTGCCAGTAGAGGCAATGAGCAGTTCTTC. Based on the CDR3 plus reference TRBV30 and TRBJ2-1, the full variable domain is SQTIHQWPATLVQPVGSPLSLECTVEGTSNPNLYWYRQAAGRGLQLLFYSVGIGQISSEVPQNLSASRPQDRQFILSSKKLLLSDSGFYLCAWRGASRGNEQFFGPGTRLTVL.

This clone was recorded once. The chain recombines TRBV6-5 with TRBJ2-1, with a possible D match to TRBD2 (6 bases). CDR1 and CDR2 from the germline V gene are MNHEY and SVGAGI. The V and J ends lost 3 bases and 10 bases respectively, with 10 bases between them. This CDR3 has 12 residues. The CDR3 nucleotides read TGTGCCAGCAGTTATTGGGGGGAAGAGCAGTTCTTC. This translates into CASSYWGEEQFF.